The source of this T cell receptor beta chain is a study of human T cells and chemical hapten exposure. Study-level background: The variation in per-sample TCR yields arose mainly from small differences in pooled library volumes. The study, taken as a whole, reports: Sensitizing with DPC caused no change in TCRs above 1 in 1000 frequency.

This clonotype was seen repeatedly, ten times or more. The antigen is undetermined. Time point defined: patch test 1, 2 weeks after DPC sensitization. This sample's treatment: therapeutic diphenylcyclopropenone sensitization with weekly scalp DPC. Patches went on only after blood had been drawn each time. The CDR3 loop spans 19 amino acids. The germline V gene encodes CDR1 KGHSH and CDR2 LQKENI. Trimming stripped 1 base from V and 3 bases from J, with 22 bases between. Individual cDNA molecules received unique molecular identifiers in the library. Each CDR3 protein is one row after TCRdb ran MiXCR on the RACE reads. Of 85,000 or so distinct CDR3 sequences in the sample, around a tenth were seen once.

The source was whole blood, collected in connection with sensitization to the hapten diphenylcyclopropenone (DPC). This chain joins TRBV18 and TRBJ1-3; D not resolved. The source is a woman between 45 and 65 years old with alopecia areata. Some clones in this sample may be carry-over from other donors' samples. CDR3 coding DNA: TGTGCCAGCTCACCACGTTCGAGAGGCAGCCCCGTGCTTGGAAACACCATATATTTT. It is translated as CASSPRSRGSPVLGNTIYF.